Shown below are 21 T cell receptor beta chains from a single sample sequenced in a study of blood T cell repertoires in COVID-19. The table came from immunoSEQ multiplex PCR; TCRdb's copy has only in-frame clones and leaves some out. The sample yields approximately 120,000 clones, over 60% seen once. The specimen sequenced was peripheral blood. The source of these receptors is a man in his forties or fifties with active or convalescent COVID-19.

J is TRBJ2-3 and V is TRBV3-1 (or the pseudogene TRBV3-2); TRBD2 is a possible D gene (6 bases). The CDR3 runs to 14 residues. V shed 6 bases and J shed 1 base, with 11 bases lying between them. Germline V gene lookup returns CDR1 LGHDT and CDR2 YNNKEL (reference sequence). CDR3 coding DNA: TGTGCCAGCAGTACGCGGGGAGGCACAGATACGCAGTATTTT. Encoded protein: CASSTRGGTDTQYF.

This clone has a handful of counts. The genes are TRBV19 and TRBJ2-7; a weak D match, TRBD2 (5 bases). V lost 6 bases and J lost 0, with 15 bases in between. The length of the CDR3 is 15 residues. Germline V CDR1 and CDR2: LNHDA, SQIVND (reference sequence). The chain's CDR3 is CASRTNSGSSYEQYF. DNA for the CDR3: TGTGCCAGTAGGACGAACTCTGGGAGCTCCTACGAGCAGTACTTC.

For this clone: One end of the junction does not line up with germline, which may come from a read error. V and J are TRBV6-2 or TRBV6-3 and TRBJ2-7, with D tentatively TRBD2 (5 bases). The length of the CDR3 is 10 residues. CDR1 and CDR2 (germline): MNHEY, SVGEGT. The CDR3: CASSNQTGNF. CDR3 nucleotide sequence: TGTGCCAGCAGCAATCAGACGGGGAACTTC.

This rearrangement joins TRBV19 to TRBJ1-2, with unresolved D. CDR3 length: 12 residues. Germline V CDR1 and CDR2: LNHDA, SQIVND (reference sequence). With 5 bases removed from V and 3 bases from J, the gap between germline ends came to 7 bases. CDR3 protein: CASSPRDYGYTF. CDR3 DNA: TGTGCCAGTAGTCCTCGGGACTATGGCTACACCTTC.

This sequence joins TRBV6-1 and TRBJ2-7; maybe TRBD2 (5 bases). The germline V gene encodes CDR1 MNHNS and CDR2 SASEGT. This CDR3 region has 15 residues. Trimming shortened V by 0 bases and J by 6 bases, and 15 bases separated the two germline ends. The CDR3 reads CASSEARGLPGEQYF. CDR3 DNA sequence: TGTGCCAGCAGTGAAGCTCGGGGTCTTCCTGGCGAGCAGTACTTC.

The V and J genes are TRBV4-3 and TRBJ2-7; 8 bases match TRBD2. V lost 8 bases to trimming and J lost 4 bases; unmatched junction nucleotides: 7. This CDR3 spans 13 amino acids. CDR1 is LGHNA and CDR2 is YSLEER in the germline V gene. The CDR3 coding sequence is TGCGCCAGCTCCCCTGCGGGGGGTTACGAGCAGTACTTC. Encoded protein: CASSPAGGYEQYF.

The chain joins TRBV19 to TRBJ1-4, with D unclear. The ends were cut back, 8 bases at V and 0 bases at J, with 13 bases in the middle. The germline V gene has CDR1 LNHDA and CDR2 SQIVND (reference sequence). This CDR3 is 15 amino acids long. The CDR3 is CASSRLFATNEKLFF. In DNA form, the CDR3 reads TGTGCCAGTTCACGACTTTTTGCAACTAATGAAAAACTGTTTTTT.

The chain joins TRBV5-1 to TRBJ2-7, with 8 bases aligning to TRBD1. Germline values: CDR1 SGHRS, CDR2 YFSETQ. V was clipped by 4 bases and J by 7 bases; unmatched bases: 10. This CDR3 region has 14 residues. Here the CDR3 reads CASSRQGASKEQYF. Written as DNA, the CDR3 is TGCGCCAGCAGCCGGCAGGGGGCTTCGAAAGAGCAGTACTTC.

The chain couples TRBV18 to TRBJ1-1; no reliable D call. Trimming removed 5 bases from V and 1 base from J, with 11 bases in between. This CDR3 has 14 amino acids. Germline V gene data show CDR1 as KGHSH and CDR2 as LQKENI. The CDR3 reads CASSVTRENTEAFF. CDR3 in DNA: TGTGCCAGCTCAGTGACCCGGGAGAACACTGAAGCTTTCTTT.

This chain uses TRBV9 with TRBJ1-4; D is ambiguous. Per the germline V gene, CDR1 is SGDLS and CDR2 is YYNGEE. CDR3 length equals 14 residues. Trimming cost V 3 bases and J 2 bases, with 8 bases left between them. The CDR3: CASSADTTNEKLFF. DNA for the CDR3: TGTGCCAGCAGCGCCGACACGACTAATGAAAAACTGTTTTTT.

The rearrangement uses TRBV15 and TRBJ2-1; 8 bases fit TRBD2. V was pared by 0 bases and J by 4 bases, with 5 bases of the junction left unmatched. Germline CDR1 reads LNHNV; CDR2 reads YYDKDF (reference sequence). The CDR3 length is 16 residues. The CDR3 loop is CATSRDRGGYYNEQFF. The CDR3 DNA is TGTGCCACCAGCAGAGATCGGGGGGGATATTACAATGAGCAGTTCTTC.

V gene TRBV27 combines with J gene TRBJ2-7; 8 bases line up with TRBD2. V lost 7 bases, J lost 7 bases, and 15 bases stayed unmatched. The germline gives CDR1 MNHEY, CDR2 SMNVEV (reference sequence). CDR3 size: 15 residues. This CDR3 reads CASTPLGAGEDEQYF. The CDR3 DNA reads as TGTGCCAGCACCCCTTTGGGAGCGGGAGAGGATGAGCAGTACTTC.

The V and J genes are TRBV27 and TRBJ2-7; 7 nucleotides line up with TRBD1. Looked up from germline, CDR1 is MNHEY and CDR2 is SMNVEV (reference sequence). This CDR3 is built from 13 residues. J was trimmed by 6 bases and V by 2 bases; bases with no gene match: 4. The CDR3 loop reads CASSLTGAGEQYF. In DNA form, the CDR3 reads TGTGCCAGCAGTTTAACAGGGGCTGGCGAGCAGTACTTC.

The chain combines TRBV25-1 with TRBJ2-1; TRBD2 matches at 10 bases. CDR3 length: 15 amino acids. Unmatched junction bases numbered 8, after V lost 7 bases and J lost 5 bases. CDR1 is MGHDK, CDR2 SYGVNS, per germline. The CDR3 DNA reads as TGTGCCAGCACCGACTGGACTAGCGGTAACAATGAGCAGTTCTTC. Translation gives CASTDWTSGNNEQFF.

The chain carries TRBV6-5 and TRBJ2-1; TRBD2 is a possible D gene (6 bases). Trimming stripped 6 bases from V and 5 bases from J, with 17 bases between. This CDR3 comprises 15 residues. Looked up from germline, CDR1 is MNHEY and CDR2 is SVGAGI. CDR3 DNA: TGTGCCAGCAGCCTCGGACTACTTAACCACAATGAGCAGTTCTTC. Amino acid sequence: CASSLGLLNHNEQFF.

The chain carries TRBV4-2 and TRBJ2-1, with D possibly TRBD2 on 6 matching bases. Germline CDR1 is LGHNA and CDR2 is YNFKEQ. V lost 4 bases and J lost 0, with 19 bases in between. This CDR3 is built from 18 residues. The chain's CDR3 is CASSRLADSGSSYNEQFF. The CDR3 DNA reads TGTGCCAGCAGCCGCCTTGCTGATAGCGGAAGCTCCTACAATGAGCAGTTCTTC.

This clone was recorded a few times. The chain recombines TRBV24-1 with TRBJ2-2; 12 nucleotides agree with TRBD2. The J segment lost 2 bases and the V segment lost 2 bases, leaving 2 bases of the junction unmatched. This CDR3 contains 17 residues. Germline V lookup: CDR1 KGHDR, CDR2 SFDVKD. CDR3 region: CATSDWGLAGNTGELFF. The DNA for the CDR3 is TGTGCCACCAGTGATTGGGGACTAGCGGGTAACACCGGGGAGCTGTTTTTT.

This chain's CDR3 is CASSLPPTGISGANVLTF. CDR3 bases: TGTGCCAGCAGTTTACCCCCAACAGGAATCTCTGGGGCCAACGTCCTGACTTTC. The chain has TRBV28 and TRBJ2-6; D is possibly TRBD1 (5 bases). Trimming removed 2 bases from V and 0 bases from J, with 14 bases in between. The CDR3 extends over 18 amino acids. Germline assignment: CDR1 MDHEN and CDR2 SYDVKM.

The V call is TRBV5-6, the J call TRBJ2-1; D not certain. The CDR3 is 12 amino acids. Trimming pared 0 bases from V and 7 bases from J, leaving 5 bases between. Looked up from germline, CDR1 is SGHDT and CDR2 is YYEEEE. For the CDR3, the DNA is TGTGCCAGCAGCTTGGGCAGTAATGAGCAGTTCTTC. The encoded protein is CASSLGSNEQFF.

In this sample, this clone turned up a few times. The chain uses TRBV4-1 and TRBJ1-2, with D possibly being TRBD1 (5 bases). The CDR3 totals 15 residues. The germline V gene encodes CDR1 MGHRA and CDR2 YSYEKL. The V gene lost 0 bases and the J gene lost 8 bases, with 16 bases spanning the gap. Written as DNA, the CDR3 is TGCGCCAGCAGCCAAGAGAGGCGGAGGGGCGGCGGCTACACCTTC. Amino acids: CASSQERRRGGGYTF.

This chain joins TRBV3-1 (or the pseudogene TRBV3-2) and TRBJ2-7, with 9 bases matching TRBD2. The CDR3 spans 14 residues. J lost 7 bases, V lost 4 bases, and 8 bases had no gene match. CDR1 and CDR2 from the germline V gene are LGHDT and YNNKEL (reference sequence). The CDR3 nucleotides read TGTGCCAGCAGCCCGTTAGCGGGAGCGGGGGAGCAGTACTTC. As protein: CASSPLAGAGEQYF.